This T cell receptor beta chain was profiled in a study of Graves' ophthalmopathy and Graves' hyperthyroidism. This clonotype occurred many times. Its target is not known. Germline CDR1 reads MDHEN; CDR2 reads SYDVKM. J was trimmed by 3 bases and V by 4 bases; bases with no gene match: 7. The CDR3 sequence is 15 residues long. Findings of the study overall: Blood contained most expanded thyroid clonotypes exceeding 0.001 frequency.

RNA transcripts were the source from which TCR beta CDR3 regions were amplified. The first round was an RT-PCR with HTBI primers, and the second round was a multiplex PCR. MiXCR, run by TCRdb on the multiplex PCR reads, gives a single entry per CDR3 protein. The sample lists 500,000 to 700,000 distinct CDR3 sequences; 22% were seen once. J is TRBJ2-7 and V is TRBV28, with 9 bases fitting TRBD2. The receptor was derived from a woman under 30 with stable Graves' hyperthyroidism. Some clones in this sample may be carry-over from other donors' samples. The sequencing input was peripheral blood. CDR3 region: CASSSSGLADYEQYF. In DNA form, the CDR3 reads TGTGCCAGCAGTTCGTCGGGACTAGCAGACTACGAGCAGTACTTC.